A selection of T cell receptor beta chains follows, all from one sample in a study of shared clonotypes between healthy human individuals. The data were produced by immunoSEQ multiplex PCR, yet TCRdb's version contains in-frame clones alone and is incomplete. The sample shows some 2.4 million clones, 80% to 95% of them seen only once. The sample taken for sequencing was naive CD4+ T cells from PBMCs. These receptors were collected from a young man in good health. Some clones in this sample may be carry-over from other donors' samples. Both conserved end residues are part of each CDR3. D genes are given only for firm matches. Clone size is given for some rows only: seen once, a few or many times, or a class if the clone is expanded.

v_call	d_call	clone_size	j_call	cdr3_aa	cdr3_nt
TRBV5-1	-	-	TRBJ1-2	CASQEDVDYGYTF	TGCGCCAGCCAGGAGGATGTGGACTATGGCTACACCTTC
TRBV7-6	TRBD1	-	TRBJ1-3	CASSFDGTVGNTIYF	TGTGCCAGCAGCTTCGACGGGACAGTAGGAAACACCATATATTTT
TRBV5-6	-	-	TRBJ2-1	CASSLGAYNEQFF	TGTGCCAGCAGCCTTGGGGCCTACAATGAGCAGTTCTTC
TRBV5-1	-	few	TRBJ1-1	CASSLDGGNTEAFF	TGCGCCAGCAGCTTGGATGGGGGGAACACTGAAGCTTTCTTT
TRBV28	TRBD2	-	TRBJ2-7	CASSSTSGVPSYEQYF	TGTGCCAGCAGTTCGACTAGCGGGGTGCCCTCCTACGAGCAGTACTTC
TRBV6-6	-	once	TRBJ2-7	CASSYIGVPEQYF	TGTGCCAGCAGTTATATTGGGGTACCCGAGCAGTACTTC
TRBV9	-	-	TRBJ2-3	CASSVGNGPDTQYF	TGTGCCAGCAGCGTAGGAAACGGGCCAGATACGCAGTATTTT
TRBV27	-	once	TRBJ1-4	CASSRLSLGENEKLFF	TGTGCCAGCTCACGACTCAGCCTCGGGGAGAATGAAAAACTGTTTTTT
TRBV18	-	-	TRBJ1-2	CASSHPEGGYGYTF	TGTGCCAGCTCACATCCCGAGGGTGGTTATGGCTACACCTTC
TRBV10-3	-	-	TRBJ2-7	CAIRGAYEQYF	TGTGCCATCAGGGGGGCTTACGAGCAGTACTTC
TRBV5-6	TRBD1	-	TRBJ2-5	CASSRGQGPQETQYF	TGTGCCAGCAGCCGAGGACAGGGACCCCAAGAGACCCAGTACTTC
TRBV6-6	TRBD2	-	TRBJ2-1	CASRTLAASSYNEQFF	TGTGCCAGCAGGACTCTAGCGGCGAGCTCCTACAATGAGCAGTTCTTC
TRBV11-1	-	-	TRBJ2-5	CASSLNRETQYF	TGTGCCAGCAGCTTAAACCGGGAGACCCAGTACTTC
TRBV11-2	TRBD2	once	TRBJ2-1	CASSYRLASGQNEQFF	TGTGCCAGCAGCTATCGACTAGCCTCCGGTCAGAATGAGCAGTTCTTC
TRBV5-1	TRBD2	-	TRBJ2-1	CASSPLAGVNNEQFF	TGCGCCAGCAGCCCGCTAGCGGGAGTCAACAATGAGCAGTTCTTC
TRBV7-9	-	-	TRBJ2-7	CASSLAVSGTILYEQYF	TGTGCCAGCAGCTTAGCTGTCTCTGGGACAATCCTCTACGAGCAGTACTTC
TRBV7-9	-	-	TRBJ2-7	CASSLTALEGSYEQYF	TGTGCCAGCAGCTTAACGGCTTTGGAGGGCTCCTACGAGCAGTACTTC
TRBV30	TRBD1	-	TRBJ2-1	CAWSTGQGFNEQFF	TGTGCCTGGAGTACGGGACAGGGATTCAATGAGCAGTTCTTC
TRBV11-3	TRBD1	-	TRBJ2-7	CASSRDRGGEQYF	TGTGCCAGCAGCCGGGACAGGGGAGGCGAGCAGTACTTC
TRBV27	TRBD1	-	TRBJ2-7	CASSRRDRGYEQYF	TGTGCCAGCAGCCGCCGGGACAGGGGTTACGAGCAGTACTTC
TRBV6-1	-	-	TRBJ2-5	CASSTGMKETQYF	TGTGCCAGTTCTACAGGGATGAAAGAGACCCAGTACTTC
TRBV5-1	-	-	TRBJ1-3	CASSSQGSGNTIYF	TGCGCCAGCAGTTCACAGGGTTCTGGAAACACCATATATTTT
TRBV28	-	-	TRBJ1-4	CATNSGAATNEKLFF	TGTGCCACAAACTCGGGGGCAGCAACTAATGAAAAACTGTTTTTT
TRBV5-1	-	-	TRBJ2-3	CASSLLRPSGTDTQYF	TGCGCCAGCAGCTTGTTACGGCCCTCGGGCACAGATACGCAGTATTTT
TRBV14	-	-	TRBJ2-7	CASSPLLSYEQYF	TGTGCCAGCAGCCCTCTTCTATCCTACGAGCAGTACTTC
TRBV6-6	-	-	TRBJ1-4	CASRSGPDEKLFF	TGTGCCAGCAGGTCCGGACCCGATGAAAAACTGTTTTTT